A selection of T cell receptor beta chains follows, all from one sample in a study of spatial heterogeneity in lung cancer. In TCRdb, the 5' RACE reads were re-called with MiXCR into one record per CDR3 protein. The sample consists of under 100,000 distinct CDR3 sequences, 7% to 9% of them appearing once. Sample: PBMCs, taken at surgery. The receptors come from a male donor with early-stage non-small cell lung cancer. The CDR3 runs from the conserved cysteine through the conserved F or W. D genes are given only for firm matches. For some rows the clone size is stated as once, few or many, or as a class when expanded; others skip it.

few,TRBD1,TRBJ1-5,TRBV28,CASSFGTGGSNQPQHF,TGTGCCAGCAGTTTCGGGACAGGGGGCAGCAATCAGCCCCAGCATTTT
NA,TRBD1,TRBJ2-1,TRBV20-1,CSARGGQGSYNEQFF,TGCAGTGCTAGAGGGGGACAGGGAAGCTACAATGAGCAGTTCTTC
NA,NA,TRBJ1-6,TRBV4-3,CASSQGDRSYNSPLHF,TGCGCCAGCAGCCAAGGTGACAGGTCCTATAATTCACCCCTCCACTTT
few,NA,TRBJ1-1,TRBV7-2,CASSFPDRPNTEAFF,TGTGCCAGCAGCTTTCCCGACAGGCCGAACACTGAAGCTTTCTTT
few,NA,TRBJ1-3,TRBV4-3,CASSQDPGTGNTIYF,TGCGCCAGCAGCCAAGATCCCGGCACCGGAAACACCATATATTTT
many,NA,TRBJ2-1,TRBV18,CASSPGTGLYNEQFF,TGTGCCAGCTCACCCGGAACAGGGCTCTACAATGAGCAGTTCTTC
few,NA,TRBJ2-1,TRBV2,CASSMAHEQFF,TGTGCCAGCAGCATGGCCCACGAGCAGTTCTTC
many,TRBD1,TRBJ1-2,TRBV4-2,CASSQDQLGGGNGYTF,TGTGCCAGCAGCCAAGATCAGTTAGGAGGGGGCAATGGCTACACCTTC
few,NA,TRBJ2-1,TRBV29-1,CSVVWGASWDEQFF,TGCAGCGTTGTGTGGGGGGCTAGTTGGGATGAGCAGTTCTTC
few,TRBD2,TRBJ2-7,TRBV10-3,CAISRTSGSYEQYF,TGTGCCATCAGCCGGACTAGCGGCTCCTACGAGCAGTACTTC
many,NA,TRBJ2-4,TRBV5-6,CASSGDGGLNIQYF,TGTGCCAGCAGCGGGGACGGGGGACTAAACATTCAGTACTTC
NA,TRBD1,TRBJ1-2,TRBV20-1,CSAPGDRGLGYTF,TGCAGTGCTCCCGGGGACAGGGGGCTTGGCTACACCTTC
many,NA,TRBJ2-7,TRBV18,CASSSRDRGHYEQYF,TGTGCCAGCTCATCCCGGGACCGGGGGCACTACGAGCAGTACTTC
NA,TRBD2,TRBJ2-5,TRBV4-2,CASSQTSGRMGETQYF,TGTGCCAGCAGCCAAACTAGCGGGAGAATGGGGGAGACCCAGTACTTC
many,TRBD2,TRBJ2-3,TRBV11-2,CASSVGLAGDSDTQYF,TGTGCCAGCAGCGTCGGACTAGCGGGGGACTCAGATACGCAGTATTTT
many,NA,TRBJ2-2,TRBV3-1,CASSAWETNTGELFF,TGTGCCAGCAGCGCATGGGAGACGAACACCGGGGAGCTGTTTTTT
NA,TRBD1,TRBJ2-3,TRBV5-1,CASSLTGGIDTQYF,TGCGCCAGCAGCTTGACAGGGGGCATAGATACGCAGTATTTT
many,NA,TRBJ1-5,TRBV30,CAWSLSNQPQHF,TGTGCCTGGAGCTTGAGCAATCAGCCCCAGCATTTT
many,NA,TRBJ2-4,TRBV7-2,CASSSTPTLITAKNIQYF,TGTGCCAGCAGCTCGACCCCCACCTTGATCACCGCCAAAAACATTCAGTACTTC
NA,NA,TRBJ1-6,TRBV12-3/TRBV12-4,CASSLAGDNSPLHF,TGTGCCAGCAGTTTAGCGGGGGATAATTCACCCCTCCACTTT
many,NA,TRBJ2-7,TRBV7-2,CASSLGQGISYEQYF,TGTGCCAGCAGCTTGGGGCAGGGTATTTCCTACGAGCAGTACTTC
NA,TRBD1,TRBJ2-7,TRBV27,CASSSRDSSYEQYF,TGTGCCAGCAGTTCTCGGGACAGCTCCTACGAGCAGTACTTC
few,NA,TRBJ1-1,TRBV29-1,CSAQTPSTEAFF,TGCAGCGCCCAGACCCCGAGTACTGAAGCTTTCTTT
few,NA,TRBJ2-7,TRBV29-1,CSVRQYYEQYF,TGCAGCGTTCGACAGTACTACGAGCAGTACTTC
few,NA,TRBJ1-2,TRBV20-1,CSARAGSYGYTF,TGCAGTGCTAGGGCCGGGAGCTATGGCTACACCTTC
many,TRBD1,TRBJ1-1,TRBV5-1,CASSLTGETEAFF,TGCGCCAGCAGCTTAACAGGGGAGACTGAAGCTTTCTTT
many,NA,TRBJ2-3,TRBV4-3,CASSQDGPAGLTDTQYF,TGCGCCAGCAGCCAAGATGGGCCAGCGGGCTTAACAGATACGCAGTATTTT
few,TRBD2,TRBJ2-5,TRBV20-1,CSARDGQRGHQETQYF,TGCAGTGCTAGAGATGGCCAGCGGGGCCACCAAGAGACCCAGTACTTC
many,TRBD1,TRBJ1-2,TRBV7-2,CASSAGQSISGYTF,TGTGCCAGCAGCGCGGGACAGTCCATCTCCGGCTACACCTTC
NA,NA,TRBJ2-1,TRBV21-1,CASSKVPGAPSSYNEQFF,TGTGCCAGCAGCAAAGTACCGGGGGCCCCGAGCTCCTACAATGAGCAGTTCTTC
few,NA,TRBJ2-3,TRBV20-1,CSAIGRYTDTQYF,TGCAGTGCTATCGGACGGTACACAGATACGCAGTATTTT
NA,NA,TRBJ1-5,TRBV12-5,CASDRGGHQPQHF,TGTGCTAGTGACCGCGGGGGGCATCAGCCCCAGCATTTT
few,TRBD1,TRBJ1-5,TRBV20-1,CSASRGTENQPQHF,TGCAGTGCTAGTCGTGGGACAGAGAATCAGCCCCAGCATTTT
NA,TRBD1,TRBJ2-7,TRBV18,CASSSGSLPTGGLLYEQYF,TGTGCCAGCTCATCTGGGTCCCTCCCAACAGGGGGACTTCTCTACGAGCAGTACTTC
few,NA,TRBJ2-3,TRBV29-1,CSADSRQTSDTQYF,TGCAGCGCTGATAGCCGACAGACTTCAGATACGCAGTATTTT
NA,NA,TRBJ2-2,TRBV10-3,CAINRGLDANTGELFF,TGTGCCATCAATCGCGGACTGGATGCGAACACCGGGGAGCTGTTTTTT
many,NA,TRBJ2-5,TRBV29-1,CSADRALGETQYF,TGCAGCGCTGACCGGGCCCTAGGAGAGACCCAGTACTTC
NA,NA,TRBJ2-5,TRBV4-3,CASSQGAIETQYF,TGCGCCAGCAGCCAAGGCGCCATAGAGACCCAGTACTTC
NA,TRBD2,TRBJ2-1,TRBV6-4,CASTTSGKQDEQFF,TGTGCCAGCACCACTAGCGGGAAACAAGATGAGCAGTTCTTC
few,TRBD2,TRBJ2-1,TRBV20-1,CSAPASGGAPYNEQFF,TGCAGTGCTCCAGCTAGCGGGGGGGCCCCCTACAATGAGCAGTTCTTC
NA,TRBD1,TRBJ2-2,TRBV20-1,CSGDRGTGELFF,TGCAGTGGGGACAGGGGTACCGGGGAGCTGTTTTTT
NA,TRBD1,TRBJ2-4,TRBV28,CASSGQGLAKNIQYF,TGTGCCAGCTCAGGACAGGGTCTAGCCAAAAACATTCAGTACTTC